Shown below are 14 T cell receptor beta chains from a single sample sequenced in a study of cytomegalovirus exposure and HLA in healthy donors. 13 Jbeta primers and 60 Vbeta primers were used for the PCR. Sequenced by immunoSEQ multiplex PCR; TCRdb stores in-frame clones only, minus some. The sample records about 130,000 clones, just under 85% being singletons. The sequenced sample consisted of PBMCs. Source of these receptors: a boy aged 2 to 10 in good health and CMV-seronegative.

This rearrangement joins TRBV10-3 to TRBJ2-5, with 7 bases aligning to TRBD2. J gave up 1 base and V 0 bases, and 5 bases lay outside the gene matches. Germline CDR1 and CDR2: ENHRY and SYGVKD. This CDR3 comprises 16 residues. CDR3 DNA: TGTGCCATCAGTGAGTCGGGAGGGACCATCCAAGAGACCCAGTACTTC. This gives the protein CAISESGGTIQETQYF.

V gene TRBV5-8 combines with J gene TRBJ2-7, with no clear D. Trimming removed 3 bases from V and 2 bases from J, with 6 bases in between. This CDR3 has 12 amino acids. Germline V gene lookup returns CDR1 SGHTS and CDR2 YDEGEE. The CDR3 sequence: CASSSLTYEQYF. The CDR3 DNA reads as TGTGCCAGCAGCTCCTTAACCTACGAGCAGTACTTC. The full variable domain, completed using reference TRBV5-8 and TRBJ2-7, is EAGVTQSPTHLIKTRGQQATLRCSPISGHTSVYWYQQALGLGLQFLLWYDEGEERNRGNFPPRFSGRQFPNYSSELNVNALELEDSALYLCASSSLTYEQYFGPGTRLTVT.

The V and J genes are TRBV21-1 and TRBJ2-2; TRBD1, the table's D call, lacks a check against the DNA. TRBV21-1 has pseudogene status. The CDR3 totals 20 residues. CDR3 coding DNA: TGTGCCAGCAGCGGCCAAACGAGGGACAAAACTAGAGATAACACCGGGGAGCTGTTTTTT. Its translation: CASSGQTRDKTRDNTGELFF.

DNA of the CDR3: TGTGCCAGTAGTACAGGGAGGGTTCAGTATTTT. Translating it yields CASSTGRVQYF. This chain connects TRBV19 to TRBJ2-3; 7 bases line up with TRBD2. The CDR3 spans 11 residues. V gave up 4 bases and J gave up 12 bases; unmatched junction bases: 4. Per germline, CDR1 LNHDA and CDR2 SQIVND (reference sequence). The full variable domain, completed using reference TRBV19 and TRBJ2-3, is DGGITQSPKYLFRKEGQNVTLSCEQNLNHDAMYWYRQDPGQGLRLIYYSQIVNDFQKGDIAEGYSVSREKKESFPLTVTSAQKNPTAFYLCASSTGRVQYFGPGTRLTVL.

This sequence joins TRBV27 and TRBJ2-7, with TRBD1 as a possible D gene (5 bases). Trimming shortened V by 3 bases and J by 2 bases, and 14 bases separated the two germline ends. The CDR3 has 15 amino acids. Looked up from germline, CDR1 is MNHEY and CDR2 is SMNVEV (reference sequence). The CDR3 DNA follows: TGTGCCAGCAGTTTTTCAGGGCGATGGGCCTACGAGCAGTACTTC. It yields the protein CASSFSGRWAYEQYF.

Details on this clone: Other DNA sequences in this sample translate to the same CDR3. The chain's CDR3 is CASSYVEADTQYF. Here the CDR3 DNA reads TGTGCCAGCAGTTACGTGGAGGCAGATACGCAGTATTTT. The chain recombines TRBV6-5 with TRBJ2-3, with D possibly TRBD2 on 5 matching bases. This CDR3 is 13 amino acids long. V was trimmed by 2 bases and J by 4 bases, leaving 7 bases between them. Germline loops: CDR1 MNHEY, CDR2 SVGAGI.

This clone has a handful of counts. The gene calls are TRBV6-5 and TRBJ1-3; D is unclear. The CDR3 has 16 amino acids. Trimming pared 0 bases from V and 4 bases from J, leaving 13 bases between. Germline CDR1 and CDR2: MNHEY and SVGAGI. The CDR3 loop reads CASSYSNMAAGNTIYF. DNA of the CDR3: TGTGCCAGCAGTTACTCGAATATGGCGGCCGGAAACACCATATATTTT.

Written as DNA, the CDR3 is TGCGCCAGCAGCTTGGAGGGTGAAGGACAGGCCTCCCTCCACTTT. Encoded protein: CASSLEGEGQASLHF. The chain employs TRBV5-1 and TRBJ1-6; 7 bases map to TRBD1. The germline V gene has CDR1 SGHRS and CDR2 YFSETQ. The trim removed 0 bases at V and 14 bases at J, leaving 11 bases unmatched. CDR3 length: 15 amino acids.

The chain employs TRBV5-4 and TRBJ2-7; 10 bases match TRBD2. Germline values: CDR1 SGHNT, CDR2 YYREEE (reference sequence). V shed 4 bases and J 4 bases; nucleotides not matched to a gene: 8. The CDR3 length is 15 residues. The CDR3: CASSPSGGPLYEQYF. DNA for the CDR3: TGTGCCAGCAGCCCTAGCGGGGGACCCCTTTACGAGCAGTACTTC.

This chain connects TRBV6-5 to TRBJ1-4; D gene unclear. Germline V gene lookup returns CDR1 MNHEY and CDR2 SVGAGI. The CDR3 is 15 residues long. Trimming removed 3 bases at V and 5 bases at J, with 13 bases between. In DNA, the CDR3 is TGTGCCAGCAGTTATCCCCGGGGTGGCAATGAAAAACTGTTTTTT. It specifies CASSYPRGGNEKLFF.

The chain has TRBV6-5 and TRBJ1-1; D gene ambiguous. The CDR3 runs 15 residues. Germline V gene data show CDR1 as MNHEY and CDR2 as SVGAGI. Trimming stripped 0 bases from V and 1 base from J, with 9 bases between. The CDR3 DNA reads TGTGCCAGCAGTTACTCTTGGGAGGCGAACACTGAAGCTTTCTTT. The encoded protein is CASSYSWEANTEAFF.

This rearrangement joins TRBV10-3 to TRBJ2-1, with TRBD2 identical over 11 bases. V gave up 4 bases and J gave up 2 bases; unmatched junction bases: 4. Germline values: CDR1 ENHRY, CDR2 SYGVKD. CDR3 length: 16 amino acids. The CDR3 sequence: CAISGLAGGPYNEQFF. CDR3 nucleotide sequence: TGTGCCATCAGTGGGCTAGCGGGGGGCCCCTACAATGAGCAGTTCTTC.

This chain links TRBV7-6 with TRBJ2-3; TRBD2 agrees at 8 bases. Trimming at V came to 0 bases and at J to 10 bases, leaving 3 bases not matched to a gene. Germline-derived CDR1 and CDR2 are SGHVS and FNYEAQ. The CDR3 has 13 amino acids. Here the CDR3 reads CASSLALREAQYF. CDR3 in DNA: TGTGCCAGCAGCTTAGCCTTGCGGGAGGCGCAGTATTTT.

V gene TRBV6-5 combines with J gene TRBJ1-1; D gene uncertain. The germline V gene has CDR1 MNHEY and CDR2 SVGAGI. V lost 8 bases and J 0 bases, leaving 13 bases between the germline ends. This CDR3 is 14 amino acids long. The CDR3 loop is CASQQPGVNTEAFF. The CDR3 DNA follows: TGTGCCAGCCAGCAACCCGGGGTGAACACTGAAGCTTTCTTT.